These T cell receptor beta chains were read from a single sample in a study of blood T cells in healthy people across ages. MiXCR, applied by TCRdb to the 5' RACE reads, yields one record per CDR3 protein. The data hold 1.5 million to 2 million distinct CDR3 sequences, with roughly two fifths observed a single time. Sequences were obtained from blood. Every receptor here comes from a human donor in good health. Both conserved end residues are part of each CDR3.

>TRBV5-1|TRBJ2-2
CASTSSGHTNTGELFF
>TRBV12-3/TRBV12-4|TRBJ2-1
CASGQRGGEQFF
>TRBV2|TRBJ1-1
CASSDSLFTEAFF
>TRBV20-1|TRBJ2-5
CSARDGAGGPPETQYF
>TRBV4-3|TRBJ2-1
CASSQDMRGVRTDEQFF
>TRBV4-3|TRBJ2-5
CASSQLPGDTNQETQYF
>TRBV27|TRBJ1-1
CASSLSGVPNTEAFF
>TRBV7-9|TRBJ1-1
CASSPSQLGAFF
>TRBV20-1|TRBJ2-3
CSASQRGSNTDTQYF
>TRBV15|TRBJ1-2
CATSRELGENYGYTF
>TRBV12-3/TRBV12-4|TRBJ2-7
CASSLGRVPSYEQYF
>TRBV5-1|TRBJ2-1
CASSFELEQLAYNEQFF
>TRBV7-2|TRBJ2-6
CASSSHTTGANVLTF
>TRBV4-3|TRBJ1-4
CASSRQDHEEKLFF
>TRBV7-2|TRBJ2-3
CAGSLTERTDTQYF
>TRBV27|TRBJ2-7
CASSSPGRSSAYEQYF
>TRBV7-9|TRBJ2-3
CASSLSYGLATDTQYF
>TRBV19|TRBJ2-3
CASSMLRDTQYF
>TRBV12-3/TRBV12-4|TRBJ2-7
CASSLGFRLAAREQYF
>TRBV14|TRBJ2-5
CASSLGQRATETQYF
>TRBV9|TRBJ2-3
CASSVDFNGILQPDTQYF
>TRBV7-2|TRBJ2-5
CASSLGGEASQETQYF
>TRBV4-2|TRBJ1-2
CASGIGGTYGYTF
>TRBV28|TRBJ2-5
CASSLAKTDTYQETQYF
>TRBV29-1|TRBJ2-1
CSGDRGRNEQFF
>TRBV5-1|TRBJ2-1
CASKSGGIYNEQFF